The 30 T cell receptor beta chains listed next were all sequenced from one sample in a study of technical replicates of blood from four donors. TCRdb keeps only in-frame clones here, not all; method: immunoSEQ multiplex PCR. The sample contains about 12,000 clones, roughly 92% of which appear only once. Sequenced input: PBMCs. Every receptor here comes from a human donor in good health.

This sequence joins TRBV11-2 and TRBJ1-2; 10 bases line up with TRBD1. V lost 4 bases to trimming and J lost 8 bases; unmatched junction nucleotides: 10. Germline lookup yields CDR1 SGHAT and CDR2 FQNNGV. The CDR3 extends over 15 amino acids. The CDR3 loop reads CASSSIRGQGNGYTF. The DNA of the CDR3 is TGTGCCAGCAGCTCAATACGGGGACAGGGGAACGGCTACACCTTC.

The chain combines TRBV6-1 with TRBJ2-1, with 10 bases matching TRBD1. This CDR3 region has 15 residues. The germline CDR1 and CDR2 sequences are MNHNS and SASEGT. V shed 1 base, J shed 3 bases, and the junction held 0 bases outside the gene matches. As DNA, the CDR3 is TGTGCCAGCAGTGAAGGGACAGGGGGCTACAATGAGCAGTTCTTC. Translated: CASSEGTGGYNEQFF.

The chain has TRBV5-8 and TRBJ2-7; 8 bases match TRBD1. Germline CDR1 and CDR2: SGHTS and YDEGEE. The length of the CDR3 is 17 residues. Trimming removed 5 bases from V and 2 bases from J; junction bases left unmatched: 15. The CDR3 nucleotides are TGTGCCAGCAGTTGGTTGGGAACAGGGGGACTTACCTACGAGCAGTACTTC. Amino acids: CASSWLGTGGLTYEQYF. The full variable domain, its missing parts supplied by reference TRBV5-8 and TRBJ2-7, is EAGVTQSPTHLIKTRGQQATLRCSPISGHTSVYWYQQALGLGLQFLLWYDEGEERNRGNFPPRFSGRQFPNYSSELNVNALELEDSALYLCASSWLGTGGLTYEQYFGPGTRLTVT.

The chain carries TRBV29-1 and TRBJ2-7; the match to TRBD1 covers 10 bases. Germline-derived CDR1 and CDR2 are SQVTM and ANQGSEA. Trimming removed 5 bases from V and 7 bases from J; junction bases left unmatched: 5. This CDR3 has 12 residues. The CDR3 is CSVSRDRGEQYF. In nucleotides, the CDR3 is TGCAGCGTTAGCAGGGACAGGGGAGAGCAGTACTTC.

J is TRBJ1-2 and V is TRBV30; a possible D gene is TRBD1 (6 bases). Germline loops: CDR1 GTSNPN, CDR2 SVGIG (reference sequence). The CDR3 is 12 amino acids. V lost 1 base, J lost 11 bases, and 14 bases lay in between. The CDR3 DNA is TGTGCCTGGAGTGATGGACAGACGGTATACACCTTC. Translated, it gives CAWSDGQTVYTF.

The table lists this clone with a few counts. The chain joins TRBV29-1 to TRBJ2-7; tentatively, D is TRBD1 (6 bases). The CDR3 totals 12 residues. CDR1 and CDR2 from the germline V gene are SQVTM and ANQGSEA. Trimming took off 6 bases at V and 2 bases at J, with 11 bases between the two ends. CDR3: CSVGGQTYEQYF. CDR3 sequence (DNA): TGCAGCGTAGGGGGACAAACCTACGAGCAGTACTTC.

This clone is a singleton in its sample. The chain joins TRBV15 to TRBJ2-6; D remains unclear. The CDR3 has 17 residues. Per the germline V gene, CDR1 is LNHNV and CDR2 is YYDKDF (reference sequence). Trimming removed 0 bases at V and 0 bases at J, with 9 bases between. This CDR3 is CATSRDIRRSGANVLTF. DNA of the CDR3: TGTGCCACCAGCAGAGACATCAGGCGCTCTGGGGCCAACGTCCTGACTTTC.

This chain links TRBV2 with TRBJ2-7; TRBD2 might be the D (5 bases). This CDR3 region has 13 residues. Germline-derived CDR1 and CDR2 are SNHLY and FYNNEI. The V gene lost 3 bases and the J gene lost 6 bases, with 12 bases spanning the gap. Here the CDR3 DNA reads TGTGCCAGCAGTGACCGGGGTCACATCGAGCAGTACTTC. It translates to CASSDRGHIEQYF.

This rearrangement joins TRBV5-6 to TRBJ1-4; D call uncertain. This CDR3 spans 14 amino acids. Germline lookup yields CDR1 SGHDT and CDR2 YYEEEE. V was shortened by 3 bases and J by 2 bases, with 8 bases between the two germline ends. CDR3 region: CASSSTSTNEKLFF. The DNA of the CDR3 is TGTGCCAGCAGCTCGACATCTACTAATGAAAAACTGTTTTTT. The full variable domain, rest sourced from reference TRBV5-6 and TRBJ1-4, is DAGVTQSPTHLIKTRGQQVTLRCSPKSGHDTVSWYQQALGQGPQFIFQYYEEEERQRGNFPDRFSGHQFPNYSSELNVNALLLGDSALYLCASSSTSTNEKLFFGSGTQLSVL.

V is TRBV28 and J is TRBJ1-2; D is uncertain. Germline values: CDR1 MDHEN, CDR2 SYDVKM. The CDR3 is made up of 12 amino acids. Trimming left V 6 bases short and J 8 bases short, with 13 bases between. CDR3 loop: CASSIGGWGYTF. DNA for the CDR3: TGTGCCAGCAGCATAGGAGGGTGGGGCTACACCTTC.

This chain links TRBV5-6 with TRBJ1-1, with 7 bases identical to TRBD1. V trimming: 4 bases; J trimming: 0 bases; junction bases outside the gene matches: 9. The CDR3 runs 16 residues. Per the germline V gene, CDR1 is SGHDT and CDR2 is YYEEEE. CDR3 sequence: CASSRDRGGMNTEAFF. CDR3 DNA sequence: TGTGCCAGCAGCCGGGACAGAGGAGGGATGAACACTGAAGCTTTCTTT.

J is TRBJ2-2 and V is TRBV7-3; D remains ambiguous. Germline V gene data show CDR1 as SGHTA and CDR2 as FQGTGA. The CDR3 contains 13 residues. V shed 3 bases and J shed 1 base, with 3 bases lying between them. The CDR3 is CASSFRNTGELFF. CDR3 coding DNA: TGTGCCAGCAGCTTTAGGAACACCGGGGAGCTGTTTTTT.

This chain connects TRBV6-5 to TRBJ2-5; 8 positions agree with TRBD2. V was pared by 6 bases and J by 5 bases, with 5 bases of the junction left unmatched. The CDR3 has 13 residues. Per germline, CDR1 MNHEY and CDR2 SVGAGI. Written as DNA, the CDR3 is TGTGCCAGCAGCCCAGCGGGAGCTGAGACCCAGTACTTC. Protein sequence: CASSPAGAETQYF.

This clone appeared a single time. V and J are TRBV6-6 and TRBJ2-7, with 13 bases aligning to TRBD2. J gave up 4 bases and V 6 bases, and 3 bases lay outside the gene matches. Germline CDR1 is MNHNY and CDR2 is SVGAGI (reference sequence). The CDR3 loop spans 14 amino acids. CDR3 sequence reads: CASRRLAGGYEQYF. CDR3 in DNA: TGTGCCAGCAGGAGACTAGCGGGAGGATACGAGCAGTACTTC.

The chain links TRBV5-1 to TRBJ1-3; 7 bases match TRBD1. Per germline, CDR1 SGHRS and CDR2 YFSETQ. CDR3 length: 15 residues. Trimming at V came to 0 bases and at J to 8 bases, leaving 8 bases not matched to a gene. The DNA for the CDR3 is TGCGCCAGCAGCTTGGCCGGACAGGTTTGGGACACCATATATTTT. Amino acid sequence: CASSLAGQVWDTIYF.

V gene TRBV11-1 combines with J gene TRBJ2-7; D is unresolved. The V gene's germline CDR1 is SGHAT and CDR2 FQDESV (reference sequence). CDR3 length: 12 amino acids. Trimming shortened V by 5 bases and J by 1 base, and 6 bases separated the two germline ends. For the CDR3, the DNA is TGTGCCAGCAGCCCCAATTCCTACGAGCAGTACTTC. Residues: CASSPNSYEQYF.

For the CDR3, the DNA is TGTGCCAGCAGTCTATCTGAGAGGGCTAGCGAGCAGTACTTC. It encodes CASSLSERASEQYF. The V and J genes are TRBV6-5 and TRBJ2-7, with a tentative D call TRBD2 (5 bases). V was cut by 5 bases and J by 6 bases, with 17 bases left in between. The CDR3 runs to 14 residues. Germline V gene data show CDR1 as MNHEY and CDR2 as SVGAGI.

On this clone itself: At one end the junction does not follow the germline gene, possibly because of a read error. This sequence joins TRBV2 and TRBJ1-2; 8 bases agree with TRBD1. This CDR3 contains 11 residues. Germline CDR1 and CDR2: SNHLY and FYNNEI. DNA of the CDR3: TGTGCCAGCAGTGAGGGGGCAGGGGGCCCCTTC. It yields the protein CASSEGAGGPF.

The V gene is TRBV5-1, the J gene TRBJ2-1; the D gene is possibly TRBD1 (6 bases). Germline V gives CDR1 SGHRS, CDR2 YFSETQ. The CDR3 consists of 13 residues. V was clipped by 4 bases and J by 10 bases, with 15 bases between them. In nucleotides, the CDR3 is TGCGCCAGCAGCCCGGCCCCAGGGGACGAGCAGTTCTTC. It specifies CASSPAPGDEQFF.

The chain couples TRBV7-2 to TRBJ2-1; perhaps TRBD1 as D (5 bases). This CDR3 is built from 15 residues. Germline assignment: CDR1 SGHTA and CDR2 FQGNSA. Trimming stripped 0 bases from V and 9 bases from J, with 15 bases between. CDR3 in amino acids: CASSLAGLWGGEQFF. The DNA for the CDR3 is TGTGCCAGCAGCTTAGCAGGCCTGTGGGGCGGTGAGCAGTTCTTC.

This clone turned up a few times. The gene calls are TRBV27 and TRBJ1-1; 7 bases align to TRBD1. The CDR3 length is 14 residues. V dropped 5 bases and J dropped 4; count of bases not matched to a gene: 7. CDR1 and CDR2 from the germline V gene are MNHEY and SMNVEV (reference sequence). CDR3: CASSPNRGSTEAFF. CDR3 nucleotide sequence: TGTGCCAGCAGTCCGAACAGGGGTTCCACTGAAGCTTTCTTT.

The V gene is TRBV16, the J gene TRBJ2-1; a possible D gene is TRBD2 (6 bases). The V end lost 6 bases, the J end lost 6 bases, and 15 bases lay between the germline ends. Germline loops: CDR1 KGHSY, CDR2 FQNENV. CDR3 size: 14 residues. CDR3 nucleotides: TGTGCCAGCAGTAGGTGGGAGGAGGTCAATGAGCAGTTCTTC. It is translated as CASSRWEEVNEQFF.

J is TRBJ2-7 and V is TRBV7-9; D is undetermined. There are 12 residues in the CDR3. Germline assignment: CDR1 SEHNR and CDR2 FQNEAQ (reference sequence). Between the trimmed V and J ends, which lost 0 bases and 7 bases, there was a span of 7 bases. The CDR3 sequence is CASSLAKREQYF. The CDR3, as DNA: TGTGCCAGCAGCTTAGCGAAGAGGGAGCAGTACTTC. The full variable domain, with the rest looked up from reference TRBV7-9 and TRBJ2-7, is DTGVSQNPRHKITKRGQNVTFRCDPISEHNRLYWYRQTLGQGPEFLTYFQNEAQLEKSRLLSDRFSAERPKGSFSTLEIQRTEQGDSAMYLCASSLAKREQYFGPGTRLTVT.

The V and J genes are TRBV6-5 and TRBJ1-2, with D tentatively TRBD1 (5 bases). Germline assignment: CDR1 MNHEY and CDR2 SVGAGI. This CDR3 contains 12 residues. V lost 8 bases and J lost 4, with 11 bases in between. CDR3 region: CASHGASYGYTF. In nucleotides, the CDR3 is TGTGCCAGCCATGGGGCCTCCTATGGCTACACCTTC.

In nucleotides, the CDR3 is TGCAGCGTTGGGACCGGGACTAGCGGGAGGAACACCGGGGAGCTGTTTTTT. Protein product: CSVGTGTSGRNTGELFF. The V gene is TRBV29-1, the J gene TRBJ2-2; 14 bases line up with TRBD2. This CDR3 spans 17 amino acids. Germline assignment: CDR1 SQVTM and CDR2 ANQGSEA. With 4 bases clipped from V and 1 base from J, the junction kept 5 bases outside the gene matches.

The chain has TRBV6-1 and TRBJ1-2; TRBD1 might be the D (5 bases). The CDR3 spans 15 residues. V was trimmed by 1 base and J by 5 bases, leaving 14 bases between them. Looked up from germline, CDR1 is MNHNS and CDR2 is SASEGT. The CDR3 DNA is TGTGCCAGCAGTGAAGTCGTGACAGCGAGGTATGGCTACACCTTC. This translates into CASSEVVTARYGYTF.

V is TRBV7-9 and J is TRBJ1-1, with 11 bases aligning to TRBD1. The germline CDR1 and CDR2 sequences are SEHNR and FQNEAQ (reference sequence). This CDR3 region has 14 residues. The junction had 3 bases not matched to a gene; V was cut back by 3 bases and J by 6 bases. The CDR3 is CASSFGQGAAEAFF. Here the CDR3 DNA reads TGTGCCAGCAGCTTCGGACAGGGGGCGGCTGAAGCTTTCTTT.

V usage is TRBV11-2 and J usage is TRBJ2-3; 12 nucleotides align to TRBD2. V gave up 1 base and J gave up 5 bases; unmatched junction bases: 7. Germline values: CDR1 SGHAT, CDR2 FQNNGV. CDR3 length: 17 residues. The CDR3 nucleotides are TGTGCCAGCAGCTTAGTGGCTAGCGGGAGGGCCATAGATACGCAGTATTTT. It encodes CASSLVASGRAIDTQYF.

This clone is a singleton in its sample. CDR3 sequence (DNA): TGTGCCAGCAGCTTATGGGGGGGCCAAGAGACCCAGTACTTC. It codes for CASSLWGGQETQYF. This rearrangement joins TRBV11-1 to TRBJ2-5; 7 bases match TRBD2. Trimming took 2 bases from V and 1 from J; bases not matched to a gene: 1. This CDR3 contains 14 residues. In germline, CDR1 is SGHAT, CDR2 FQDESV (reference sequence).

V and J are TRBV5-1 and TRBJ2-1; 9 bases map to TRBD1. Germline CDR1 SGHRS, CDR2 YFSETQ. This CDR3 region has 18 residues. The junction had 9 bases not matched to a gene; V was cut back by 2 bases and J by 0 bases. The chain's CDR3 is CASSLQGAPVSSYNEQFF. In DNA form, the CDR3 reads TGCGCCAGCAGCTTACAGGGGGCCCCCGTTAGCTCCTACAATGAGCAGTTCTTC.